This T cell receptor beta chain was recovered during a study of CD8+ T cells in alopecia areata. Germline CDR1 and CDR2: SQVTM and ANQGSEA. Trimming removed 6 bases at V and 2 bases at J, with 14 bases between. The CDR3 consists of 13 residues. Extraction and reverse transcription of RNA yielded cDNA as the sequencing template. Libraries were prepared by immunoSEQ multiplex PCR; TCRdb keeps only in-frame clonotypes and omits some of them. The sample records 130,000 to 150,000 clones, around 87% being singletons. The specimen comprised CD8+ T cells sorted from blood, sampled at week 0. J is TRBJ2-7 and V is TRBV29-1, with D perhaps matching TRBD1 (5 bases). The TCR comes from a human donor with alopecia areata. CDR3 amino acids: CSVQFTGPYEQYF. The DNA for the CDR3 is TGCAGCGTCCAATTTACAGGACCCTACGAGCAGTACTTC.